The text below deals with one TCR beta chain. This receptor's antigen is unknown. Base qualities are not provided; no much larger clone lies one nucleotide away. This sample stems from a study of CD8 T cells in Susac syndrome (dated by TCRdb to the late 2010s). Regarding the complete study: Repertoire sequencing was used to test whether CD8+ T cell activation and differentiation in Susac syndrome was antigen driven. Overall study outcomes, separate from this receptor: The number of individuals in the TCR sequencing and HLA analysis was acknowledged as relatively small.

Peripheral blood CD8+ and CD4+ T cells from healthy donors, Susac syndrome patients and multiple sclerosis patients were profiled using high-throughput TCR beta sequencing. The healthy donors served as controls matched for age and sex. CD8+ TEMRA cells were enriched by FACS, while bulk CD8+ and CD4+ T cells were purified by magnetic negative isolation. Blood was drawn into EDTA tubes, processed within 24 hours, and PBMCs were isolated by density gradient centrifugation. PBMCs intended for TCR sequencing were frozen in liquid nitrogen and were later thawed in a 37 degrees C water bath. The sorted or isolated CD4+, CD8+ and CD8+ TEMRA cells had a purity of 90% or higher. RNA was extracted with the RNeasy kit and about 0.5 to 1 ug was reverse transcribed using random hexamers. TCR beta CDR3 regions were amplified with the immunoSEQ multiplex PCR assay covering 54 Vbeta and 13 Jbeta segments. To correct PCR amplification bias, a synthetic template baseline was used for both primer optimization and computational correction. Under the source paper's analysis protocol: Reads were annotated to V, D and J genes according to IMGT and were analyzed with immunoSEQ Analyzer, with only productive sequences retained. Clonality was computed as one minus Shannon entropy normalized by log2 of the number of productive unique sequences. For each patient and control, public and private clones were evaluated within the 100 most prevalent clones. Clones were defined as Susac-specific if absent from the healthy and MS cohorts, from more than 900 published viral clones and from other ImmuneACCESS disease sequences. Using fastp trimming at Q25 and MiXCR clonotype assembly, TCRdb reanalyzed the public sequencing data and kept in-frame beta chains. Merged by CDR3 protein, the rows form single entries marked with the most common genes and DNA. The V and J calls shown here were made by TCRdb, not taken from the authors' results. Recorded for this sample are 130,000 or so distinct CDR3 sequences; 94% of them occurred a single time. The ten largest clonotypes hold roughly 0.092% of the sample.

A distance of 20 bases separates the germline ends of V and J, which lose 0 bases and 3 bases respectively. Counted from cysteine to phenylalanine, this CDR3 has 17 amino acids. Just CDR3 DNA is preserved here, 51 bases in frame from base 1. The germline V gene sets CDR1 to SQVTM and CDR2 to ANQGSEA. The clonotype was recovered from a human donor in good health. The rearranged chain carries TRBV29-1 and TRBJ1-2; TRBD1 is perhaps the D gene, given 6 matching bases. The sample was CD4+ T cells from PBMCs. The CDR3: CSVEDPLKRGADYGYTF. In nucleotide form, the sequence is TGCAGCGTTGAAGATCCGTTGAAAAGGGGGGCCGACTATGGCTACACCTTC.